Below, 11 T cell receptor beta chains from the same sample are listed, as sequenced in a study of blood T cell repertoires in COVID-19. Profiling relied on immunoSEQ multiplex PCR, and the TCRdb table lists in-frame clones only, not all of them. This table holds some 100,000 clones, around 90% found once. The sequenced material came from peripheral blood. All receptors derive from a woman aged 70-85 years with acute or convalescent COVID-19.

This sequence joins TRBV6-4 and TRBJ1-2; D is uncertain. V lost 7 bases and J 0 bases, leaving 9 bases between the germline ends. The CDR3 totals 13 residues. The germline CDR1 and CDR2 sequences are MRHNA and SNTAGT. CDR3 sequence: CASTTTPNYGYTF. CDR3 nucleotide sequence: TGTGCCAGCACCACGACACCTAACTATGGCTACACCTTC.

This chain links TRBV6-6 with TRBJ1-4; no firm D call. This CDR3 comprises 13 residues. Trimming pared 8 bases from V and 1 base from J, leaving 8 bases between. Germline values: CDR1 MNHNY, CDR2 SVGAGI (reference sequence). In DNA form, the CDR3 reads TGTGCCAGCGGCGGTAGAACTAATGAAAAACTGTTTTTT. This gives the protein CASGGRTNEKLFF.

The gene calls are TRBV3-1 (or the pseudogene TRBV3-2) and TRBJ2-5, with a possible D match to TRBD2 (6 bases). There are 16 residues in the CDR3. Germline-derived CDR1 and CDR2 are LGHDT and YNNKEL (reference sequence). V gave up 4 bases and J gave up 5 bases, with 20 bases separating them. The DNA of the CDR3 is TGTGCCAGCAGCCGGATCCGAACGAGCGGAGGGGAGACCCAGTACTTC. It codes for CASSRIRTSGGETQYF.

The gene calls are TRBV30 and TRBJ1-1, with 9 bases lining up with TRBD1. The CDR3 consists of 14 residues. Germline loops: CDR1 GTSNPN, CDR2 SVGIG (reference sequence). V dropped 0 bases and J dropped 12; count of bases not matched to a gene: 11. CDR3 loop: CAWSVGQGPLLPFF. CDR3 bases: TGTGCCTGGAGTGTGGGACAGGGCCCCCTACTTCCTTTCTTT.

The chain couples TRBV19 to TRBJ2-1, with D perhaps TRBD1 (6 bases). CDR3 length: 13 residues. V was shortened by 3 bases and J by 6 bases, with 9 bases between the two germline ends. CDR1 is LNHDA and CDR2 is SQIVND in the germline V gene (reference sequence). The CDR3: CASSIQTGNEQFF. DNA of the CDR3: TGTGCCAGTAGTATCCAGACAGGCAATGAGCAGTTCTTC.

The CDR3 sequence is CASSGAGVTYEQYF. The CDR3 DNA follows: TGTGCCAGCAGCGGCGCAGGGGTGACCTACGAGCAGTACTTC. The rearrangement joins TRBV7-9 to TRBJ2-7; a possible D gene is TRBD1 (6 bases). Germline V gives CDR1 SEHNR, CDR2 FQNEAQ (reference sequence). The CDR3 loop spans 14 amino acids. Trimming removed 5 bases at V and 2 bases at J, with 13 bases between.

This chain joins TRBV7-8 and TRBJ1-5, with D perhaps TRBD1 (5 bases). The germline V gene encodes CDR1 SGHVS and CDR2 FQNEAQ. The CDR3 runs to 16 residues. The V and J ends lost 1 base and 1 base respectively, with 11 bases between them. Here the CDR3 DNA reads TGTGCCAGCAGCTTAGGAAGCGGGACGAGCAATCAGCCCCAGCATTTT. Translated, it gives CASSLGSGTSNQPQHF.

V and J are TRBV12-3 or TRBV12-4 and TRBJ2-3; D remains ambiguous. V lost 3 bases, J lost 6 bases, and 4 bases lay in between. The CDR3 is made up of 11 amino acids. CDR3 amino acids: CASSFGDTQYF. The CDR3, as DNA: TGTGCCAGCAGTTTCGGGGATACGCAGTATTTT.

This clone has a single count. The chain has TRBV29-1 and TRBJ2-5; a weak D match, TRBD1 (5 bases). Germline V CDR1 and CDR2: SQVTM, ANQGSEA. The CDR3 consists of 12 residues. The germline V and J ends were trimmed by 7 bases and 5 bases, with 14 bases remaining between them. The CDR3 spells CSAHSKGETQYF. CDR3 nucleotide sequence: TGCAGCGCACACTCAAAGGGGGAGACCCAGTACTTC.

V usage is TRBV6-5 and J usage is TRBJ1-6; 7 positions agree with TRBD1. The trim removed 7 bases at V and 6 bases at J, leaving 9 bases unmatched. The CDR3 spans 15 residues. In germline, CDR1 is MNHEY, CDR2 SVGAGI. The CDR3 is CASNRGLEINSPLHF. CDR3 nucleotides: TGTGCCAGCAACAGGGGCCTCGAAATTAATTCACCCCTCCACTTT.

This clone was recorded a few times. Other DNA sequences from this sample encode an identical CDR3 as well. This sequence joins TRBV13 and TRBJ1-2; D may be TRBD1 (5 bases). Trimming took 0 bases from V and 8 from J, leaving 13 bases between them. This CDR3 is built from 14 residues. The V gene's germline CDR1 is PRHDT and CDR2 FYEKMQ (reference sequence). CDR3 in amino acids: CASSLGLGEGGYTF. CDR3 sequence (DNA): TGTGCCAGCAGCTTAGGCCTAGGGGAGGGAGGCTACACCTTC. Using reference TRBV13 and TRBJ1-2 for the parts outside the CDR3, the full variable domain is AAGVIQSPRHLIKEKRETATLKCYPIPRHDTVYWYQQGPGQDPQFLISFYEKMQSDKGSIPDRFSAQQFSDYHSELNMSSLELGDSALYFCASSLGLGEGGYTFGSGTRLTVV.